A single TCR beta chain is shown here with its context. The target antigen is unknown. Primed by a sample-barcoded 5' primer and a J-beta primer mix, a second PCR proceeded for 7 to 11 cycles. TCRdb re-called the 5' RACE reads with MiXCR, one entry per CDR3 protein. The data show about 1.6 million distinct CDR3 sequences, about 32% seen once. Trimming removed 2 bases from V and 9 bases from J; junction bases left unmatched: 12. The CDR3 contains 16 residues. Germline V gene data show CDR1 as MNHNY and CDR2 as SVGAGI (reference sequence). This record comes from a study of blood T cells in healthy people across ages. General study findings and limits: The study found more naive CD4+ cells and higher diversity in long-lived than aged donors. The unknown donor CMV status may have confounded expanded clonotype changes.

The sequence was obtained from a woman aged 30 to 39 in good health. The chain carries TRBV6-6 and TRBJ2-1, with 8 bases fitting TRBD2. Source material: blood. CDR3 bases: TGTGCCAGCAGTTACCTTACTAGCGGAGTTGGCGGTGAGCAGTTCTTC. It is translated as CASSYLTSGVGGEQFF.